This entry concerns a single T cell receptor (beta chain). Authors' analysis steps: Reference gene primer amplification gave estimated nucleated cell counts. The assay was immunoSEQ multiplex PCR, and TCRdb's table has in-frame clones only and misses some. V and J calls and clone size are those listed in that table; D and trimming were worked out from the DNA. The data contain some 150,000 clones, around 87% of them singletons. This entry comes from a study of blood T cell repertoires in COVID-19. Study context: Samples representing acute and convalescent COVID-19 were sourced from the United States, Italy and Spain. The analysed material was cDNA or gDNA that came from T cells, B-cell-depleted T cells, or PBMCs.

V lost 3 bases and J lost 0, with 9 bases in between. Germline V gives CDR1 SGHAT, CDR2 FQNNGV. This CDR3 contains 14 residues. Source material: peripheral blood. The chain joins TRBV11-2 to TRBJ2-7; maybe TRBD1 (5 bases). The sequence was obtained from a woman aged 35 to 49 with acute or convalescent COVID-19. CDR3 amino acids: CASSFFRDSYEQYF. In DNA, the CDR3 is TGTGCCAGCAGCTTTTTCAGGGACTCCTACGAGCAGTACTTC.